This is a list of T cell receptor beta chains from one sample in a study of patients and donors after allogeneic stem cell transplantation. TCRdb reanalysed the RT-PCR reads using MiXCR and keeps one entry per CDR3 protein. Here the sample spans about 200,000 distinct CDR3 sequences, less than 50% being singletons. Sequenced: blood, either unsorted or a sorted T cell fraction (not recorded which). These receptors were obtained from a human donor who was either an allogeneic HSCT recipient or a stem cell or donor lymphocyte infusion donor (not recorded which). It is not recorded whose cells these are; they may come from a transplant donor. Both conserved end residues are part of each CDR3. The D gene is left open where the match is weak.

>.|16|TRBV20-1
CSASGTTPQDTGELFF
>.|12|TRBV20-1
CSAWTDTGELFF
>TRBD1|14|TRBV5-1
CASSPPGQGVGYTF
>.|10|TRBV7-9
CANRATEAFF
>TRBD1|13|TRBV12-3/TRBV12-4
CASRSGQGFSLFF
>.|17|TRBV4-3
CASSQARQSSYNSPLHF
>TRBD1|16|TRBV12-3/TRBV12-4
CASGRSLTGFGEKLFF
>TRBD1|15|TRBV27
CASSTRDSGGYEQYF
>TRBD1|14|TRBV2
CASDRGGPNYGYTF
>.|14|TRBV5-1
CASSLEGYNSPLHF
>.|15|TRBV7-2
CASSLVGRSGNTIYF
>.|17|TRBV28
CASSCAWRQGCSYEQYF